This T cell receptor (beta chain) was documented in a study of PD-1 blockade in classical Hodgkin lymphoma. Study observations and caveats: Baseline TCR diversity was reportedly lower in newly diagnosed patients than in healthy donors. It was reported as lower still in relapsed/refractory patients.

As to this clone: Its specificity is unknown.

Profiled with immunoSEQ multiplex PCR; TCRdb holds only in-frame clones, not every one. The sample holds over 50,000 clones, roughly 80% seen once. V lost 9 bases and J lost 2, with 13 bases in between. The CDR3 is made up of 13 amino acids. Each patient relapsed following autologous stem cell transplantation, and prior brentuximab vedotin exposure differed. The source is a human donor with classical Hodgkin lymphoma. This sequence joins TRBV23-1 and TRBJ2-5, with a tentative D call TRBD2 (6 bases). TRBV23-1 is treated as an ORF (open reading frame) with a function not yet certain. The starting material was peripheral blood mononuclear cells (PBMCs), obtained at baseline. The CDR3 coding sequence is TGCGCCAGGGGGACTGGCGGACAAGAGACCCAGTACTTC. It yields the protein CARGTGGQETQYF.